This is a list of T cell receptor beta chains from one sample in a study of PD-1 and CTLA-4 blockade in melanoma. Sequencing used immunoSEQ multiplex PCR; TCRdb keeps in-frame clones, though not all of them. Here the sample spans about 21,000 clones, about 91% being singletons. The material was CD8+ T cells from peripheral blood, obtained before anti-PD-1 treatment. The source of these receptors is a human donor with melanoma. CDR3s leave out the opening cysteine and the closing phenylalanine or tryptophan.

V gene: TRBV7-8
J gene: TRBJ2-5
CDR3 protein: ASSLPGQETQY

V gene: TRBV7-9
J gene: TRBJ1-4
CDR3 protein: ASSFGQGEPNEKLF

V gene: TRBV6-1
J gene: TRBJ2-1
CDR3 protein: ASSEVRVSYNEQF

V gene: TRBV28
J gene: TRBJ1-1
CDR3 protein: ASHGGANTEAF

V gene: TRBV4-1
J gene: TRBJ2-6
CDR3 protein: ASSMLATPSGANVLT

V gene: TRBV9
J gene: TRBJ2-2
CDR3 protein: ASSVNRDRGLETGELF

V gene: TRBV29-1
J gene: TRBJ2-7
CDR3 protein: SVVSGTYSYEQY

V gene: TRBV12-5
J gene: TRBJ2-2
CDR3 protein: ASASSGITGELF

V gene: TRBV27
J gene: TRBJ1-2
CDR3 protein: ASSPGTGLRDGYT

V gene: TRBV10-3
J gene: TRBJ2-7
CDR3 protein: ATKLETTARYEQY

V gene: TRBV9
J gene: TRBJ2-3
CDR3 protein: ASSAGQADSDTQY

V gene: TRBV28
J gene: TRBJ2-7
CDR3 protein: ASSNRGLGSYEQY

V gene: TRBV7-9
J gene: TRBJ1-1
CDR3 protein: ASSPRQGARDTEAF

V gene: TRBV6-5
J gene: TRBJ1-3
CDR3 protein: ASRATGSTGNTIY

V gene: TRBV15
J gene: TRBJ2-7
CDR3 protein: ATSRDSGNEQY

V gene: TRBV24-1
J gene: TRBJ2-3
CDR3 protein: ATSDPKRRAGAGDTQY

V gene: TRBV10-3
J gene: TRBJ2-7
CDR3 protein: AISDTGGPVYEQY

V gene: TRBV11-2
J gene: TRBJ2-2
CDR3 protein: ASSYGPMITGELF

V gene: TRBV6-5
J gene: TRBJ2-1
CDR3 protein: ASSYSKGGLNEQF

V gene: TRBV12-3/TRBV12-4
J gene: TRBJ2-2
CDR3 protein: ASSSPHGGELF

V gene: TRBV4-3
J gene: TRBJ1-1
CDR3 protein: ASSQDWGQGGTEAF

V gene: TRBV9
J gene: TRBJ1-1
CDR3 protein: ASGYPEAF

V gene: TRBV12-3/TRBV12-4
J gene: TRBJ2-7
CDR3 protein: ASSLPNYEQY

V gene: TRBV7-9
J gene: TRBJ1-2
CDR3 protein: ASTSRTGLGYT

V gene: TRBV4-1
J gene: TRBJ2-2
CDR3 protein: ASSQEASGGGNTGELF

V gene: TRBV27
J gene: TRBJ1-2
CDR3 protein: ASSLQGNYGYT

V gene: TRBV12-3/TRBV12-4
J gene: TRBJ1-6
CDR3 protein: ASRLTSSPLH

V gene: TRBV3-1/TRBV3-2
J gene: TRBJ2-3
CDR3 protein: ASSLEATDTQY